The rows below give T cell receptor beta chains drawn from one sample of a study of OX40 agonist ivuxolimab in advanced cancers. The method was immunoSEQ multiplex PCR; TCRdb's version includes in-frame clones alone and lacks a portion of them. The sample holds more than 60,000 clones, roughly 84% seen once. The specimen comprised CD4+ or CD8+ T cells sorted from blood, sampled in a trial of the OX40 agonist ivuxolimab. The receptors stem from an adult with an advanced solid tumor such as melanoma, head and neck, liver or kidney cancer. CDR3s leave out the opening cysteine and the closing phenylalanine or tryptophan. The D gene is left open where the match is weak.

v_call: TRBV6-5; j_call: TRBJ1-1; d_call: -; cdr3_aa: ASSYSTLLMNTEAF
v_call: TRBV9; j_call: TRBJ2-5; d_call: TRBD2; cdr3_aa: ASSVGLAGGMETQY
v_call: TRBV19; j_call: TRBJ1-3; d_call: -; cdr3_aa: ASSTIGGNTIY
v_call: TRBV9; j_call: TRBJ2-7; d_call: -; cdr3_aa: ASSLGTAGSYEQY
v_call: TRBV6-6; j_call: TRBJ2-2; d_call: TRBD1; cdr3_aa: ASSRDRVGTGELF
v_call: TRBV6-1; j_call: TRBJ1-1; d_call: -; cdr3_aa: ASSHLQGTEAF
v_call: TRBV5-1; j_call: TRBJ1-6; d_call: -; cdr3_aa: ASSPTSGDGSPLH
v_call: TRBV2; j_call: TRBJ1-4; d_call: TRBD1; cdr3_aa: ASTRDRGPSNEKLF
v_call: TRBV20-1; j_call: TRBJ1-1; d_call: -; cdr3_aa: SARGGTEAF
v_call: TRBV18; j_call: TRBJ2-2; d_call: -; cdr3_aa: ASSPLGTANTGELF
v_call: TRBV2; j_call: TRBJ1-5; d_call: -; cdr3_aa: ASKLANSNQPQH
v_call: TRBV5-6; j_call: TRBJ2-3; d_call: -; cdr3_aa: ASSSDQDTDTQY
v_call: TRBV19; j_call: TRBJ2-5; d_call: -; cdr3_aa: ASSIGGPTWEQY
v_call: TRBV5-1; j_call: TRBJ1-4; d_call: -; cdr3_aa: ASREGVREKLF
v_call: TRBV7-2; j_call: TRBJ2-5; d_call: -; cdr3_aa: ASSLVVQGLETQY
v_call: TRBV5-1; j_call: TRBJ1-5; d_call: -; cdr3_aa: ASSLSGRTGQPQH
v_call: TRBV11-3; j_call: TRBJ2-2; d_call: -; cdr3_aa: ASSSDKTGELF
v_call: TRBV14; j_call: TRBJ1-4; d_call: -; cdr3_aa: ASSQRGANEKLF
v_call: TRBV6-1; j_call: TRBJ1-5; d_call: -; cdr3_aa: ASSTTSSKNQPQH
v_call: TRBV6-1; j_call: TRBJ1-4; d_call: -; cdr3_aa: ASRGQSNEKLF
v_call: TRBV6-5; j_call: TRBJ2-2; d_call: -; cdr3_aa: ASRATGTNTGELF
v_call: TRBV18; j_call: TRBJ1-3; d_call: TRBD1; cdr3_aa: ASSVLRPGQGTQISGNTIY
v_call: TRBV4-1; j_call: TRBJ1-1; d_call: -; cdr3_aa: ASSQLRDLAEAF
v_call: TRBV6-5; j_call: TRBJ2-7; d_call: -; cdr3_aa: ASSSPGTASYEQY
v_call: TRBV18; j_call: TRBJ2-1; d_call: -; cdr3_aa: ASSPGNEQF
v_call: TRBV19; j_call: TRBJ1-6; d_call: -; cdr3_aa: ASSIPAGFSSSYNSPLH
v_call: TRBV20-1; j_call: TRBJ2-1; d_call: -; cdr3_aa: SAQYFNEQF
v_call: TRBV15; j_call: TRBJ2-7; d_call: TRBD1; cdr3_aa: ATSGRQGFTY
v_call: TRBV10-3; j_call: TRBJ2-1; d_call: -; cdr3_aa: AIRQSGGAYNEQF
v_call: TRBV7-2; j_call: TRBJ2-2; d_call: -; cdr3_aa: ASSLAGGGLF
v_call: TRBV4-2; j_call: TRBJ1-4; d_call: -; cdr3_aa: ASSRASSGSTNEKLF
v_call: TRBV18; j_call: TRBJ1-5; d_call: -; cdr3_aa: ASSPSDRGLNQPQH
v_call: TRBV6-1; j_call: TRBJ1-1; d_call: -; cdr3_aa: ASSEAGRGNTEAF
v_call: TRBV19; j_call: TRBJ2-7; d_call: -; cdr3_aa: ASSISTGGYEQY
v_call: TRBV2; j_call: TRBJ1-2; d_call: TRBD1; cdr3_aa: ASSQTGGGNGYT
v_call: TRBV6-1; j_call: TRBJ2-3; d_call: -; cdr3_aa: ASSDGPAVTDTQY
v_call: TRBV9; j_call: TRBJ1-1; d_call: TRBD1; cdr3_aa: ASSGRDRGKMNTEAF
v_call: TRBV5-6; j_call: TRBJ1-6; d_call: TRBD1; cdr3_aa: ASRGQPNSPLH
v_call: TRBV19; j_call: TRBJ2-2; d_call: TRBD2; cdr3_aa: ASSRSGTGGGELF
v_call: TRBV7-8; j_call: TRBJ2-1; d_call: TRBD2; cdr3_aa: ASSHGGGGNNEQF
v_call: TRBV11-2; j_call: TRBJ2-3; d_call: -; cdr3_aa: ASSLLGGTSTDTQY
v_call: TRBV19; j_call: TRBJ1-5; d_call: TRBD1; cdr3_aa: ASSTGGNTVMQPQH
v_call: TRBV5-4; j_call: TRBJ1-6; d_call: -; cdr3_aa: ASSLLGNSPLH
v_call: TRBV1; j_call: TRBJ1-5; d_call: -; cdr3_aa: TSSQELGRGHQPQH
v_call: TRBV28; j_call: TRBJ1-5; d_call: -; cdr3_aa: ASSLSIAGNQPQH
v_call: TRBV28; j_call: TRBJ1-5; d_call: -; cdr3_aa: ASSLQVQPQH
v_call: TRBV5-6; j_call: TRBJ2-5; d_call: -; cdr3_aa: ASSSGSAGTQY
v_call: TRBV10-1; j_call: TRBJ2-7; d_call: TRBD2; cdr3_aa: ASSEVGTIYEQY
v_call: TRBV6-1; j_call: TRBJ2-7; d_call: -; cdr3_aa: ASSGVGWDRGIEQY
v_call: TRBV27; j_call: TRBJ1-1; d_call: -; cdr3_aa: ASSFQVNTEAF
v_call: TRBV5-1; j_call: TRBJ2-7; d_call: TRBD1; cdr3_aa: ASSLDRDYEQY
v_call: TRBV5-3; j_call: TRBJ2-1; d_call: TRBD2; cdr3_aa: ARSSRTSGGPNEQF
v_call: TRBV4-3; j_call: TRBJ2-4; d_call: -; cdr3_aa: ASSQAGTGMAKNIQY
v_call: TRBV5-1; j_call: TRBJ2-2; d_call: -; cdr3_aa: ASSSGTVNTGELF